The rows below give T cell receptor beta chains drawn from one sample of a study of beta chain features in type 1 diabetes. The assay was immunoSEQ multiplex PCR, and TCRdb's table has in-frame clones only and misses some. This table has around 690,000 clones, around 12% appearing once. Sequenced material: naive CD4+ T cells from blood. These receptors were obtained from a man aged 25-45 years with type 1 diabetes. Each CDR3 is given without its conserved first and last residue.

j_call v_call cdr3_aa
TRBJ2-7 TRBV5-1 ASSLGGSGYEQY
TRBJ1-6 TRBV30 AWSVEVTGNSPLH
TRBJ2-7 TRBV6-5 ASSTGLQGSYEQY
NA TRBV30 AFSGYYEQY
TRBJ2-3 TRBV16 ASSLQGTDTQY
TRBJ1-2 TRBV29-1 SVERSGGRAGYT
TRBJ2-7 TRBV6-1 ASSGGTGGRPEQY
TRBJ2-2 TRBV9 ASSVEMLNTGELF
TRBJ1-4 TRBV14 ASSQDSRGTGDEKLF
TRBJ2-3 TRBV7-9 ASSRRGRSTDTQY
TRBJ2-2 TRBV19 ASSIALAGGPSTGELF